Below are 19 T cell receptor beta chains sequenced from a single sample in a study of T cell changes during pregnancy in multiple sclerosis. Clones were read by immunoSEQ multiplex PCR, and TCRdb kept only the in-frame ones, dropping some. The table records 65,000 to 95,000 clones, 70% to 90% of them present only once. The source was peripheral blood, collected before pregnancy. The source is a female donor with multiple sclerosis, enrolled in a pregnancy study.

This CDR3 reads CASSLTPAPESPLHF. The CDR3 coding sequence is TGTGCCAGCAGCTTAACCCCTGCCCCGGAGTCACCCCTCCACTTT. V usage is TRBV7-3 and J usage is TRBJ1-6; no firm D call. The germline V and J ends were trimmed by 0 bases and 10 bases, with 13 bases remaining between them. CDR3 length: 15 amino acids. Germline lookup yields CDR1 SGHTA and CDR2 FQGTGA. The variable domain in full, with the rest retrieved from reference TRBV7-3 and TRBJ1-6, is GAGVSQTPSNKVTEKGKYVELRCDPISGHTALYWYRQSLGQGPEFLIYFQGTGAADDSGLPNDRFFAVRPEGSVSTLKIQRTERGDSAVYLCASSLTPAPESPLHFGNGTRLTVT.

CDR3 residues: CASRLGLSSAEQYF. The CDR3 DNA reads as TGTGCCAGCAGGCTCGGACTCTCATCGGCCGAGCAGTACTTC. J is TRBJ2-7 and V is TRBV6-1; possible D gene TRBD2, 5 bases. The CDR3 spans 14 residues. V shed 6 bases and J shed 6 bases, with 18 bases lying between them. Looked up from germline, CDR1 is MNHNS and CDR2 is SASEGT.

This chain connects TRBV4-2 to TRBJ2-7; maybe TRBD2 (6 bases). This CDR3 has 16 residues. Germline CDR1 reads LGHNA; CDR2 reads YNFKEQ. The V end lost 0 bases, the J end lost 0 bases, and 12 bases lay between the germline ends. CDR3 sequence: CASSQDKGLSSYEQYF. Here the CDR3 DNA reads TGTGCCAGCAGCCAAGATAAGGGACTTAGCTCCTACGAGCAGTACTTC.

The J gene is TRBJ2-7, the V gene TRBV18; possibly TRBD1 for D (6 bases). Trimming cost V 2 bases and J 3 bases, with 8 bases left between them. This CDR3 region has 13 residues. CDR1 is KGHSH, CDR2 LQKENI, per germline. The CDR3 loop reads CASSPTGNYEQYF. The CDR3 DNA reads TGTGCCAGCTCACCAACAGGGAACTACGAGCAGTACTTC.

This clone was observed once. The chain is built from TRBV11-2 and TRBJ2-5; TRBD2 agrees at 8 bases. The CDR3 length is 17 residues. Germline V gives CDR1 SGHAT, CDR2 FQNNGV. V trimming: 1 base; J trimming: 6 bases; junction bases outside the gene matches: 13. CDR3 residues: CASSLASGGPGWKTQYF. In DNA form, the CDR3 reads TGTGCCAGCAGCTTAGCGTCGGGGGGGCCGGGGTGGAAGACCCAGTACTTC.

The rearrangement links TRBV27 to TRBJ1-2; TRBD1 matches at 8 bases. The CDR3 has 13 residues. V dropped 5 bases and J dropped 4; count of bases not matched to a gene: 3. CDR1 is MNHEY, CDR2 SMNVEV, per germline (reference sequence). The CDR3 DNA reads TGTGCCAGCAGTCCGGGACAGGCCTATGGCTACACCTTC. Residues: CASSPGQAYGYTF.

The gene calls are TRBV19 and TRBJ1-2, with D maybe TRBD1 (6 bases). CDR1 and CDR2 (germline): LNHDA, SQIVND (reference sequence). The ends were cut back, 4 bases at V and 4 bases at J, with 16 bases in the middle. The CDR3 sequence is 15 residues long. This CDR3 reads CASSNTWTATYGYTF. CDR3 coding DNA: TGTGCCAGTAGTAATACGTGGACAGCGACCTATGGCTACACCTTC.

The chain carries TRBV5-1 and TRBJ2-7; a possible D gene is TRBD1 (5 bases). Trimming took 1 base from V and 2 from J, leaving 10 bases between them. The germline CDR1 and CDR2 sequences are SGHRS and YFSETQ. The CDR3 consists of 14 residues. The CDR3 region is CASSLSPGPYEQYF. In DNA, the CDR3 is TGCGCCAGCAGCTTGTCCCCAGGGCCCTACGAGCAGTACTTC.

CDR3 nucleotide sequence: TGTGCCAGCAGTAAGGGGGGGCTAAACACTGAAGCTTTCTTT. It codes for CASSKGGLNTEAFF. The chain combines TRBV6-5 with TRBJ1-1; weak D call: TRBD1 (6 bases). Germline values: CDR1 MNHEY, CDR2 SVGAGI. The CDR3 runs 14 residues. Trimming stripped 5 bases from V and 2 bases from J, with 12 bases between.

This clone is a singleton in its sample. The J gene is TRBJ2-5, the V gene TRBV2, with 7 bases identical to TRBD2. CDR3 size: 14 residues. CDR1 is SNHLY, CDR2 FYNNEI, per germline. V shed 1 base, J shed 5 bases, and the junction held 4 bases outside the gene matches. The CDR3 here is CASSEGEGMETQYF. In DNA form, the CDR3 reads TGTGCCAGCAGTGAAGGGGAGGGTATGGAGACCCAGTACTTC.

V usage is TRBV2 and J usage is TRBJ1-2; perhaps TRBD1 as D (6 bases). The germline CDR1 and CDR2 sequences are SNHLY and FYNNEI. V lost 11 bases, J lost 5 bases, and 21 bases lay in between. The length of the CDR3 is 14 residues. In nucleotides, the CDR3 is TGTGCCGGGGTTACAAGGGGAGGGGGATATGGCTACACCTTC. Translation: CAGVTRGGGYGYTF.

The CDR3 DNA sequence: TGTGCCAGCAGCGCCAATTCCGGGACAGGGCTCTACGAGCAGTACTTC. Translating it yields CASSANSGTGLYEQYF. The chain links TRBV9 to TRBJ2-7; 9 bases are shared with TRBD1. V was pared by 3 bases and J by 3 bases, with 10 bases of the junction left unmatched. Per germline, CDR1 SGDLS and CDR2 YYNGEE. There are 16 residues in the CDR3.

The rearrangement links TRBV7-2 to TRBJ1-2, with TRBD1 identical over 9 bases. V shed 5 bases, J shed 8 bases, and the junction held 21 bases outside the gene matches. The CDR3 spans 18 residues. Germline values: CDR1 SGHTA, CDR2 FQGNSA. The CDR3 region is CASSLQGAVIRPGKGYTF. As DNA, the CDR3 is TGTGCCAGCAGCCTACAGGGGGCCGTGATCCGACCGGGGAAGGGCTACACCTTC.

This clone has just one count. The chain couples TRBV10-3 to TRBJ1-5; perhaps TRBD1 as D (5 bases). Trimming pared 10 bases from V and 3 bases from J, leaving 16 bases between. CDR3 length: 14 residues. Germline CDR1 ENHRY, CDR2 SYGVKD. CDR3 protein: CATASATDNQPQHF. CDR3 DNA: TGTGCCACCGCCTCCGCGACAGACAATCAGCCCCAGCATTTT.

The chain has TRBV27 and TRBJ1-1; no reliable D call. The germline V and J ends were trimmed by 11 bases and 1 base, with 14 bases remaining between them. This CDR3 has 13 amino acids. The germline V gene encodes CDR1 MNHEY and CDR2 SMNVEV (reference sequence). Written as DNA, the CDR3 is TGTGCCGTCAGGAGGGTAGGGAACACTGAAGCTTTCTTT. It is translated as CAVRRVGNTEAFF.

CDR3 in DNA: TGCAGTGCTAGAGACAGGGTCGGGCAGTACTTC. Encoded protein: CSARDRVGQYF. The genes are TRBV20-1 and TRBJ2-7; D is perhaps TRBD1 (5 bases). This CDR3 is 11 amino acids long. From germline, CDR1 is DFQATT and CDR2 SNEGSKA (reference sequence). Trimming cost V 0 bases and J 9 bases, with 9 bases left between them.

This rearrangement joins TRBV11-2 to TRBJ1-2, with D tentatively TRBD1 (6 bases). This CDR3 has 15 residues. Germline V gene sequence: CDR1 SGHAT, CDR2 FQNNGV. V was shortened by 5 bases and J by 4 bases, with 17 bases between the two germline ends. CDR3 nucleotides: TGTGCCAGCAGCAGCCCCAGGGGAAAGAGCTATGGCTACACCTTC. It yields the protein CASSSPRGKSYGYTF.

The chain carries TRBV6-5 and TRBJ1-5; TRBD1 agrees at 7 bases. Looked up from germline, CDR1 is MNHEY and CDR2 is SVGAGI. V lost 2 bases, J lost 10 bases, and 11 bases stayed unmatched. The CDR3 is made up of 15 amino acids. CDR3 coding DNA: TGTGCCAGCAGTTACCTCCCGGGAGGGGGCGGCCCCCAGCATTTT. Protein product: CASSYLPGGGGPQHF.

This chain joins TRBV5-4 and TRBJ1-2, with a weak D call TRBD1 (6 bases). From germline, CDR1 is SGHNT and CDR2 YYREEE (reference sequence). The CDR3 contains 14 residues. V lost 4 bases, J lost 5 bases, and 15 bases lay in between. CDR3 nucleotides: TGTGCCAGCAGCCCGATCGGGCAGGGGTATGGCTACACCTTC. Translating it yields CASSPIGQGYGYTF.